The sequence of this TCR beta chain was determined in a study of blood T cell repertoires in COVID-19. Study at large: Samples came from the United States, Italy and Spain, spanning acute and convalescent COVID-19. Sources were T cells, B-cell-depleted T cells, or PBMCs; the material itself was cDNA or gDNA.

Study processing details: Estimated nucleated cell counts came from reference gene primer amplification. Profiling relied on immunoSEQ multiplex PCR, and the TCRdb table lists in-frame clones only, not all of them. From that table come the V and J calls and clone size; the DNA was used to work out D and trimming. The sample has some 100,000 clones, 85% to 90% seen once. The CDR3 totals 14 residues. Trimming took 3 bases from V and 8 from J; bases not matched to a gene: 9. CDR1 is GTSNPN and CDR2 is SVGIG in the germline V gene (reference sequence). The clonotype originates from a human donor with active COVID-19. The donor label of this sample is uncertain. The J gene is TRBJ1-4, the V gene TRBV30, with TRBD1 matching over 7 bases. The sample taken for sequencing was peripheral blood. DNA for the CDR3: TGTGCCTGGAGCCCAACAGGGGCTGGCGAAAAACTGTTTTTT. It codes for CAWSPTGAGEKLFF.